Here is one T cell receptor beta chain with its context. There are 18 residues in the CDR3. A single record per CDR3 protein comes from TCRdb applying MiXCR to the RT-PCR reads. There are about a million distinct CDR3 sequences in the sample; roughly 18% occur only once, and around 5.5% lies in the top ten. The data stem from a study of patients and donors after allogeneic stem cell transplantation. The genes are TRBV21-1 and TRBJ2-7; whether TRBD2, the table's D call, matches the DNA was not checked. TRBV21-1 is a listed pseudogene. Sequenced input: blood, either unsorted or a sorted T cell fraction (not recorded which). This sequence was found in a human donor who was either an allogeneic HSCT recipient or a stem cell or donor lymphocyte infusion donor (not recorded which). It is not recorded whose cells these are; they may come from a transplant donor. This CDR3 reads CASSKDSLIRPSSYEQYF. CDR3 nucleotide sequence: TGTGCCAGCAGCAAAGACTCGCTAATACGACCCAGCTCCTACGAGCAGTACTTC.